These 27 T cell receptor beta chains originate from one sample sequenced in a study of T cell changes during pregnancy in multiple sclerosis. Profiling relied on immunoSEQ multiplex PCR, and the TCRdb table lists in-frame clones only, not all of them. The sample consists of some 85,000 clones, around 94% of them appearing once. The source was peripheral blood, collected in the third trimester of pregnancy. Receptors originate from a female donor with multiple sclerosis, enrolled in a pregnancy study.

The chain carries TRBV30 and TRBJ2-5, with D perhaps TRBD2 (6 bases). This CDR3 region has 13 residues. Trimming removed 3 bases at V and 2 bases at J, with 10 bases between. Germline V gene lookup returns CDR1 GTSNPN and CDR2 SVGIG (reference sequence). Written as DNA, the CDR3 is TGTGCCTGGAGGATGGCGGGGCAAGAGACCCAGTACTTC. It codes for CAWRMAGQETQYF. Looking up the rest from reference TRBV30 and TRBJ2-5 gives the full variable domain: SQTIHQWPATLVQPVGSPLSLECTVEGTSNPNLYWYRQAAGRGLQLLFYSVGIGQISSEVPQNLSASRPQDRQFILSSKKLLLSDSGFYLCAWRMAGQETQYFGPGTRLLVL.

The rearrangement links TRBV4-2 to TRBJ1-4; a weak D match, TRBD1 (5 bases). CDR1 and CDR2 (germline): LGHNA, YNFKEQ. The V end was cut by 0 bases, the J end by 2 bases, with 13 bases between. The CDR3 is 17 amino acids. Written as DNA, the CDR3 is TGTGCCAGCAGCCAAGAGGCAGTGGCAGGGACTAATGAAAAACTGTTTTTT. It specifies CASSQEAVAGTNEKLFF.

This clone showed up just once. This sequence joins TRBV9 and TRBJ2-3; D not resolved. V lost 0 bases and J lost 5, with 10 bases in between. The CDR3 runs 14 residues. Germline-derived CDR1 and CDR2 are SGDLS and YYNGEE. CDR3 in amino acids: CASSVGAGKDTQYF. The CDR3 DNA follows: TGTGCCAGCAGCGTAGGGGCAGGAAAAGATACGCAGTATTTT.

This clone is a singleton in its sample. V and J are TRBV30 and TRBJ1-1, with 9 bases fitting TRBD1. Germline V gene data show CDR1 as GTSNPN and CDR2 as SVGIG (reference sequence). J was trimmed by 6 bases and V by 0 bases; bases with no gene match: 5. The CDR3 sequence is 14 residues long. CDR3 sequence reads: CAWSVGTGKAEAFF. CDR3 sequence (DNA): TGTGCCTGGAGTGTCGGGACAGGGAAGGCTGAAGCTTTCTTT.

CDR3 DNA sequence: TGTGCCTGGAGCCCGGGGGGGAAGCAGTACTTC. It yields the protein CAWSPGGKQYF. V usage is TRBV30 and J usage is TRBJ2-7; 8 bases are shared with TRBD2. From germline, CDR1 is GTSNPN and CDR2 SVGIG (reference sequence). The CDR3 totals 11 residues. The ends lost 3 bases at V and 8 bases at J; junction bases unmatched: 3.

CDR3 DNA sequence: TGTGCCAGTAGCCTGGGTCCCGGGACAGGGGGCGTCGAGCAGTACTTC. This gives the protein CASSLGPGTGGVEQYF. V usage is TRBV19 and J usage is TRBJ2-7, with 12 bases fitting TRBD1. This CDR3 is built from 16 residues. CDR1 is LNHDA, CDR2 SQIVND, per germline (reference sequence). V lost 6 bases to trimming and J lost 6 bases; unmatched junction nucleotides: 12.

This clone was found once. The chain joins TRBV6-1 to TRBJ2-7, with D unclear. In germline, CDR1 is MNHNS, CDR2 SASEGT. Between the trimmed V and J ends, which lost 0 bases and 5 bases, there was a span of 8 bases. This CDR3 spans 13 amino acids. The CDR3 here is CASSEAPRNEQYF. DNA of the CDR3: TGTGCCAGCAGTGAAGCTCCGAGGAACGAGCAGTACTTC.

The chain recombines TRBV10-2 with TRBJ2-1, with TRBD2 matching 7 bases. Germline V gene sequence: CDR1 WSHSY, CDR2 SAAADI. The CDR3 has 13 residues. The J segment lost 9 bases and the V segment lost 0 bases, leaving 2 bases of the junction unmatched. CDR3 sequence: CASSESKRGEQFF. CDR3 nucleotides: TGCGCCAGCAGTGAGTCAAAGCGGGGTGAGCAGTTCTTC.

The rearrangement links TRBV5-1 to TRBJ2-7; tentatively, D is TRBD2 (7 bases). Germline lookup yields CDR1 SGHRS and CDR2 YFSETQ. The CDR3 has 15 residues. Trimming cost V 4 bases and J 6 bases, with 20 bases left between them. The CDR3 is CASSREGGGPLEQYF. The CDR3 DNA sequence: TGCGCCAGCAGCAGAGAAGGGGGAGGGCCCCTCGAGCAGTACTTC.

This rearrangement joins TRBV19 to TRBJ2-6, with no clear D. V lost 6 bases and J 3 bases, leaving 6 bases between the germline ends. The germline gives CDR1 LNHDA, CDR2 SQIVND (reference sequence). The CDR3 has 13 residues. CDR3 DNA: TGTGCCAGTAGCCCCGGTGGGGCCAACGTCCTGACTTTC. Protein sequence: CASSPGGANVLTF.

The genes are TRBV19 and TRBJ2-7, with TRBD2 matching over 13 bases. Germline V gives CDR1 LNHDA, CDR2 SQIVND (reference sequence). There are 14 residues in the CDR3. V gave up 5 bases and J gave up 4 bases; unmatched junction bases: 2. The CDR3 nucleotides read TGTGCCAGTAGTCCGGGACTAGCGGGATACGAGCAGTACTTC. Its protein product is CASSPGLAGYEQYF. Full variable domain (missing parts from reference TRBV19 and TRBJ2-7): DGGITQSPKYLFRKEGQNVTLSCEQNLNHDAMYWYRQDPGQGLRLIYYSQIVNDFQKGDIAEGYSVSREKKESFPLTVTSAQKNPTAFYLCASSPGLAGYEQYFGPGTRLTVT.

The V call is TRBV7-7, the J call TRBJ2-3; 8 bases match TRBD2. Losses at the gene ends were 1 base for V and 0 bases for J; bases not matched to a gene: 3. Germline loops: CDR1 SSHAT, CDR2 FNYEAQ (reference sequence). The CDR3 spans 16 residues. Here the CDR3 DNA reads TGTGCCAGCAGCTTAGGATTAGCGGGAAGCACAGATACGCAGTATTTT. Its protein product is CASSLGLAGSTDTQYF.

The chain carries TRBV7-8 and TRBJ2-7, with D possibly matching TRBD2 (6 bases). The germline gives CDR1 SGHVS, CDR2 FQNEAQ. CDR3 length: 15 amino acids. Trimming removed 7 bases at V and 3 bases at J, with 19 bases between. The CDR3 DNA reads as TGTGCCAGCAAGACGAGGGGCGGGAAGGGCTACGAGCAGTACTTC. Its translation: CASKTRGGKGYEQYF.

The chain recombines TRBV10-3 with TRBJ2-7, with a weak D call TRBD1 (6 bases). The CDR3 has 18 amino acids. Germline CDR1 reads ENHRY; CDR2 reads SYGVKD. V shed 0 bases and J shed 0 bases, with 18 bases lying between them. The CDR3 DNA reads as TGTGCCATCAGTGAGTCGTTGTATAGGACAGCCGGCTCCTACGAGCAGTACTTC. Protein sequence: CAISESLYRTAGSYEQYF.

The CDR3 DNA follows: TGCGCCAGCAGCCAAACAGGGAATCTTAACTATGGCTACACCTTC. It yields the protein CASSQTGNLNYGYTF. The chain is built from TRBV4-3 and TRBJ1-2; the D gene is possibly TRBD1 (6 bases). Deletions cut 2 bases from V and 1 base from J, with 11 bases between. CDR3 length equals 15 residues. CDR1 is LGHNA, CDR2 YSLEER, per germline.

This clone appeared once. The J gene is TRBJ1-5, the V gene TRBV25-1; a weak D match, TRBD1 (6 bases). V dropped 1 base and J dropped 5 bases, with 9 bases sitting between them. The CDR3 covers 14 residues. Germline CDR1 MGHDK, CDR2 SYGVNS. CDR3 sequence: CASSEWGGDQPQHF. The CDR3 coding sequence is TGTGCCAGCAGTGAATGGGGGGGCGATCAGCCCCAGCATTTT. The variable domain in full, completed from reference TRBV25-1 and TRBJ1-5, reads EADIYQTPRYLVIGTGKKITLECSQTMGHDKMYWYQQDPGMELHLIHYSYGVNSTEKGDLSSESTVSRIRTEHFPLTLESARPSHTSQYLCASSEWGGDQPQHFGDGTRLSIL.

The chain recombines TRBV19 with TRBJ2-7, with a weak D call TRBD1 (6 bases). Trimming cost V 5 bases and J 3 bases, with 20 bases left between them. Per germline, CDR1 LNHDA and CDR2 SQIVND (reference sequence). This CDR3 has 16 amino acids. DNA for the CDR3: TGTGCCAGTAGTCCAGACAGGTTAGGGGTCAACTACGAGCAGTACTTC. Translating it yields CASSPDRLGVNYEQYF. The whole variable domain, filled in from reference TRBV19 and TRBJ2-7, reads DGGITQSPKYLFRKEGQNVTLSCEQNLNHDAMYWYRQDPGQGLRLIYYSQIVNDFQKGDIAEGYSVSREKKESFPLTVTSAQKNPTAFYLCASSPDRLGVNYEQYFGPGTRLTVT.

CDR3 nucleotide sequence: TGTGCCAGCAGCCATACCGGGACAGGGATGGATGAGCAGTTCTTC. It translates to CASSHTGTGMDEQFF. This chain connects TRBV7-9 to TRBJ2-1, with TRBD1 matching over 9 bases. This CDR3 has 15 amino acids. V lost 5 bases and J lost 8; bases outside the gene matches: 10. Germline V gene data show CDR1 as SEHNR and CDR2 as FQNEAQ (reference sequence).

The CDR3 DNA sequence: TGTGCCAGCAGCGTAGATTATCGGGGTAACTATGGCTACACCTTC. It yields the protein CASSVDYRGNYGYTF. The genes are TRBV9 and TRBJ1-2; D not resolved. The ends were cut back, 0 bases at V and 1 base at J, with 10 bases in the middle. The CDR3 runs to 15 residues. Germline assignment: CDR1 SGDLS and CDR2 YYNGEE. Looking up the rest from reference TRBV9 and TRBJ1-2 gives the full variable domain: DSGVTQTPKHLITATGQRVTLRCSPRSGDLSVYWYQQSLDQGLQFLIQYYNGEERAKGNILERFSAQQFPDLHSELNLSSLELGDSALYFCASSVDYRGNYGYTFGSGTRLTVV.

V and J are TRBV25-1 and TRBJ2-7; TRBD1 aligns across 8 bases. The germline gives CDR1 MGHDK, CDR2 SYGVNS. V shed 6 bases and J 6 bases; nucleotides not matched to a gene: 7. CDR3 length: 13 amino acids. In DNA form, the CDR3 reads TGTGCCAGCAGAGCCGGGACAGGATCCGAGCAGTACTTC. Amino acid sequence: CASRAGTGSEQYF.

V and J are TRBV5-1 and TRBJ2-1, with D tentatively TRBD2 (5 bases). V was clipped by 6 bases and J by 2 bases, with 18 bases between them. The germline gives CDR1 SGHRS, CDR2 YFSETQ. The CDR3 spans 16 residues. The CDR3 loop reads CASNLARSRPYNEQFF. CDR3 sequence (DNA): TGCGCCAGCAACCTAGCACGGAGCAGGCCCTACAATGAGCAGTTCTTC.

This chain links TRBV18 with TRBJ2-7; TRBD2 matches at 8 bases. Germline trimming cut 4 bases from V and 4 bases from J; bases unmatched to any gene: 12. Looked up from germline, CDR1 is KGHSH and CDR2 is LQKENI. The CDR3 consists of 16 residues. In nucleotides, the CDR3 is TGTGCCAGCTCACATGCAAGCGGGAGTAAGGCGTACGAGCAGTACTTC. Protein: CASSHASGSKAYEQYF.

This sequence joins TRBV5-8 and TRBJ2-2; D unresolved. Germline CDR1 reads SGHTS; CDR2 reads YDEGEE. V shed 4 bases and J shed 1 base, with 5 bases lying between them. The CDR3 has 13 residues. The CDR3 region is CASSPRNTGELFF. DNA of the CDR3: TGTGCCAGCAGCCCGAGGAACACCGGGGAGCTGTTTTTT.

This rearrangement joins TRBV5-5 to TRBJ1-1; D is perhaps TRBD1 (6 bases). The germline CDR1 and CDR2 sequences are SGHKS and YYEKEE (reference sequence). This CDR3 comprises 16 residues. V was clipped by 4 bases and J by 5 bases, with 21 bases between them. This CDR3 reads CASSNLWGGRRTEAFF. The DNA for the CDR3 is TGTGCCAGCAGCAACCTCTGGGGGGGGCGAAGGACTGAAGCTTTCTTT.

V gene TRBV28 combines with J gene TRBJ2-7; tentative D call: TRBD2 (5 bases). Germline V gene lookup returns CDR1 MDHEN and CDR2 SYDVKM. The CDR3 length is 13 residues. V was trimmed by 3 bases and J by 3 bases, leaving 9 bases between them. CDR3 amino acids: CASSFPGFYEQYF. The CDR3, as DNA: TGTGCCAGCAGTTTTCCGGGATTCTACGAGCAGTACTTC.

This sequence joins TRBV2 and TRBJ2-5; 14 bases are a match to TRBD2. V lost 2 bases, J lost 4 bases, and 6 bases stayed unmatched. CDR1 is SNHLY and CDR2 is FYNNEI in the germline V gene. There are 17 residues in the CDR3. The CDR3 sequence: CASSEQIGLAGGETQYF. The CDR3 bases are TGTGCCAGCAGTGAACAGATCGGACTAGCGGGAGGAGAGACCCAGTACTTC.

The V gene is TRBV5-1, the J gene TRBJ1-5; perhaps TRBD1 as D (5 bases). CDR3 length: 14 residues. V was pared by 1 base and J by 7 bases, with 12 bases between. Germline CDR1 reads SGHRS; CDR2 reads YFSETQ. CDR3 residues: CASSLRQGSQPQHF. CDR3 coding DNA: TGCGCCAGCAGCTTGCGGCAGGGAAGCCAGCCCCAGCATTTT.